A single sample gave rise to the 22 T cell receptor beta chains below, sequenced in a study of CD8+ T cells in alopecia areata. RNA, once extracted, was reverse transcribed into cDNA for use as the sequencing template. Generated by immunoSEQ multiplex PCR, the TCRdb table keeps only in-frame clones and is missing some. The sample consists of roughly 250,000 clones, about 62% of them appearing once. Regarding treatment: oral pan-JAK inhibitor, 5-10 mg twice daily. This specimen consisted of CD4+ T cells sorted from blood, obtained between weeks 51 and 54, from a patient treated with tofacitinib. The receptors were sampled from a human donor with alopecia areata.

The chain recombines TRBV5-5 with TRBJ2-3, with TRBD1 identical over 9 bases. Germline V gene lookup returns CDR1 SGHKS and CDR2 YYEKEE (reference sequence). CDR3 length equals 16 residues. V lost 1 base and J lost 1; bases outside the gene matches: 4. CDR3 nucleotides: TGTGCCAGCAGCTTGATGACAGGGGGAGGCACAGATACGCAGTATTTT. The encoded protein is CASSLMTGGGTDTQYF.

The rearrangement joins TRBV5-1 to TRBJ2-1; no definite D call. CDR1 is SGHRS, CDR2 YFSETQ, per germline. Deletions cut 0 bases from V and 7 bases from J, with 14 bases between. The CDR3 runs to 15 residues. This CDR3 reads CASSLEVVGWNEQFF. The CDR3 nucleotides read TGCGCCAGCAGCTTGGAGGTGGTCGGGTGGAATGAGCAGTTCTTC.

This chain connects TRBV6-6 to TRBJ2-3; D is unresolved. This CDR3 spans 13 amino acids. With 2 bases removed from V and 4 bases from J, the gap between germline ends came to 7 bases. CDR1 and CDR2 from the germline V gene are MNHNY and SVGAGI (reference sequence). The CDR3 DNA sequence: TGTGCCAGCAGTTACGGAACGCCAGATACGCAGTATTTT. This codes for CASSYGTPDTQYF.

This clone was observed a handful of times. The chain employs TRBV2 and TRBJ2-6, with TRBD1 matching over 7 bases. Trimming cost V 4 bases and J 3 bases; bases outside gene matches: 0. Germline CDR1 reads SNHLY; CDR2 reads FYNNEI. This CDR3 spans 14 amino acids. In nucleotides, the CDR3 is TGTGCCAGCAGTGGACAGGGTGGGGCCAACGTCCTGACTTTC. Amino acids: CASSGQGGANVLTF.

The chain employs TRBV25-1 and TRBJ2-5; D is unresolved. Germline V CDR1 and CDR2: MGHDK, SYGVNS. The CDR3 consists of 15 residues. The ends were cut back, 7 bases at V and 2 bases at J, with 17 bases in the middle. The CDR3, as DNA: TGTGCCAGCACTAACACCCGGGCCCCACAAGAGACCCAGTACTTC. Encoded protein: CASTNTRAPQETQYF.

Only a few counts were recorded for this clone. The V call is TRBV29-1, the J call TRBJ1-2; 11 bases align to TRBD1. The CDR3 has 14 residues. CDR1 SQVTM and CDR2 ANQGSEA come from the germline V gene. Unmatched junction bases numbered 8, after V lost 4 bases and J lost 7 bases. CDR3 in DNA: TGCAGCGTTGGCCCGGGACAGGGGGAAGGTGGCTACACCTTC. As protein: CSVGPGQGEGGYTF. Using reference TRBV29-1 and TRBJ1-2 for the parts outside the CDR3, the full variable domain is SAVISQKPSRDICQRGTSLTIQCQVDSQVTMMFWYRQQPGQSLTLIATANQGSEATYESGFVIDKFPISRPNLTFSTLTVSNMSPEDSSIYLCSVGPGQGEGGYTFGSGTRLTVV.

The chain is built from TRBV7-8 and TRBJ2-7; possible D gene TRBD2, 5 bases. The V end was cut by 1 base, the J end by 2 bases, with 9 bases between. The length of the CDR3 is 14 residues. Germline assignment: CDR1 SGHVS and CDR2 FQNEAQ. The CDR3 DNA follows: TGTGCCAGCAGCTTAGGTCCGGGAACCTACGAGCAGTACTTC. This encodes CASSLGPGTYEQYF.

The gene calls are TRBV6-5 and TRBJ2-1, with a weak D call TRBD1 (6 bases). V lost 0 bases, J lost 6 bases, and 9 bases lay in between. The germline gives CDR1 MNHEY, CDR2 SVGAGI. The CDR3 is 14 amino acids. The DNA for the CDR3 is TGTGCCAGCAGTTACTCACAGGGTGGCAATGAGCAGTTCTTC. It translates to CASSYSQGGNEQFF.

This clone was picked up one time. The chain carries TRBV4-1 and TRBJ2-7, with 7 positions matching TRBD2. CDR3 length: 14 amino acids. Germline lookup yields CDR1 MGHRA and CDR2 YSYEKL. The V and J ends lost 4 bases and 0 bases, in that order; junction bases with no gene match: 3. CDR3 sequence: CASSPGDYSYEQYF. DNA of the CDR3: TGCGCCAGCAGCCCCGGGGACTACTCCTACGAGCAGTACTTC.

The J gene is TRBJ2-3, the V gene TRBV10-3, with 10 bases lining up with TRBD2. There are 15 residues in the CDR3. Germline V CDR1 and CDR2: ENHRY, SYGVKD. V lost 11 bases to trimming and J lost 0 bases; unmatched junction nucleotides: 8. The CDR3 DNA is TGTGCCGTCCAGACACTAGCGGGGAGCACAGATACGCAGTATTTT. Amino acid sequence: CAVQTLAGSTDTQYF.

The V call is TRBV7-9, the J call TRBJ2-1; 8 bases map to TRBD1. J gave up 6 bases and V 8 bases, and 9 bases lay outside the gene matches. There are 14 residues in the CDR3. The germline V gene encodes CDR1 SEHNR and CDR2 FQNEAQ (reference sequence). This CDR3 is CASDRTGMGNEQFF. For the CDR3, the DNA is TGTGCCAGCGACCGGACAGGGATGGGCAATGAGCAGTTCTTC.

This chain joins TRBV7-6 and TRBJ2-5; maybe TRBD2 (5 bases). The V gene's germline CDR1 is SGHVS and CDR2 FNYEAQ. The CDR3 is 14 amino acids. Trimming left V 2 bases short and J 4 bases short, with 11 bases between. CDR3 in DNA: TGTGCCAGCAGCTTACTTGGAGGACGAGAGACCCAGTACTTC. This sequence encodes CASSLLGGRETQYF.

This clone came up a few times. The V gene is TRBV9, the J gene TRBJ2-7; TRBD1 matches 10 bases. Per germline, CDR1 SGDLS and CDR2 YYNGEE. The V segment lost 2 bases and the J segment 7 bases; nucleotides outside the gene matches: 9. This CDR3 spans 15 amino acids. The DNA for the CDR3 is TGTGCCAGCAGCGTCTCCGGGACAGGGGTTGTTGAGCAGTACTTC. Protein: CASSVSGTGVVEQYF.

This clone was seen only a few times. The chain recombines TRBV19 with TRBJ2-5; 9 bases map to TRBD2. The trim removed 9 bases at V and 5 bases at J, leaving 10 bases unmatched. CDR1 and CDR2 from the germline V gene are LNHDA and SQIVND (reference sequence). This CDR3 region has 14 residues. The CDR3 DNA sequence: TGTGCCAGCTCGTCCAGCGGGGGGCGGGAGACCCAGTACTTC. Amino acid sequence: CASSSSGGRETQYF.

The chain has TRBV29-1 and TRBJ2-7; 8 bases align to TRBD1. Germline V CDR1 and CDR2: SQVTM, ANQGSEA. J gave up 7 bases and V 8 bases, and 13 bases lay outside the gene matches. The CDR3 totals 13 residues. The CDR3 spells CSIKSTGDGEQYF. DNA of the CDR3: TGCAGCATAAAATCGACAGGGGACGGAGAGCAGTACTTC.

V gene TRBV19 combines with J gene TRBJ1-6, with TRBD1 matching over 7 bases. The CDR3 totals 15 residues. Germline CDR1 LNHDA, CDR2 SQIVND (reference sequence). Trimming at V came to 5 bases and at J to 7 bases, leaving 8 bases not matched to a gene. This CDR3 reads CASSQGQVRNSPLHF. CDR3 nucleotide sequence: TGTGCCAGTAGTCAAGGACAGGTCAGGAATTCACCCCTCCACTTT.

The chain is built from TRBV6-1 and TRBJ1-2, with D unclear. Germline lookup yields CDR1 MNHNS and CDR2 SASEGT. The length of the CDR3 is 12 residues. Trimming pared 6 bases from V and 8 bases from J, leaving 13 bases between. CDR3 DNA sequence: TGTGCCAGCAGGGCATGGTCGGGAGGCTACACCTTC. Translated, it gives CASRAWSGGYTF.

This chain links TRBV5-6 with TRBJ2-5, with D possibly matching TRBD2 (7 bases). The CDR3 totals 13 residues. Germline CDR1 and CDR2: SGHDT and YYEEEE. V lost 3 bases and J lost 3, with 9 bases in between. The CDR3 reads CASSWGGEETQYF. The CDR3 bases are TGTGCCAGCAGCTGGGGGGGCGAAGAGACCCAGTACTTC.

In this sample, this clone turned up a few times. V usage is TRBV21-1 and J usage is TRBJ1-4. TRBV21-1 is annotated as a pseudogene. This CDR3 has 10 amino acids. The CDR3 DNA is TGTGCCAGCAGCAAAGCGGGACGGGATTTT. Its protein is CASSKAGRDF.

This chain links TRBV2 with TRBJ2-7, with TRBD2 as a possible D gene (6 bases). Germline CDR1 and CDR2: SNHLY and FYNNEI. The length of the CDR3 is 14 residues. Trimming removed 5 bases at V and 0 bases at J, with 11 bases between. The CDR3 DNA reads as TGTGCCAGCAGTCCTCTGACTAGCTCCTACGAGCAGTACTTC. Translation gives CASSPLTSSYEQYF.

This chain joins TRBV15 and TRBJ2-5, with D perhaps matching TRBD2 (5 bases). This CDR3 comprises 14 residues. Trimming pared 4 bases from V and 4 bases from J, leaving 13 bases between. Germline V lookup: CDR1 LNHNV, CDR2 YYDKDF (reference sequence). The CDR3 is CATSTGLRTETQYF. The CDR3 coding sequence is TGTGCCACCAGCACCGGACTGAGGACAGAGACCCAGTACTTC.

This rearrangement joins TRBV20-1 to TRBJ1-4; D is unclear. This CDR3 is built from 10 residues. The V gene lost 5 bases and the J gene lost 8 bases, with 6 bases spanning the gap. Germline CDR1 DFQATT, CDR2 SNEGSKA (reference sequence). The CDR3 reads CSALGEKLFF. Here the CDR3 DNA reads TGCAGTGCTCTAGGCGAAAAACTGTTTTTT.